Here is one TCR beta chain with its context. Its antigen is unidentified. In this cohort, patients with other autoimmune diseases, uncontrolled infections, pregnancy or lactation were excluded. Germline V CDR1 and CDR2: SGHTA, FQGNSA. With 5 bases clipped from V and 5 bases from J, the junction kept 11 bases outside the gene matches. The CDR3 covers 17 residues. The data were taken from a study of Graves' ophthalmopathy and Graves' hyperthyroidism. Study-wide findings and caveats: Blood also contained most of the expanded thyroid clonotypes above 0.001 frequency.

RNA transcripts provided the template for amplifying TCR beta CDR3 regions. An opening RT-PCR round employed HTBI primers and preceded a second-round multiplex PCR. A single record per CDR3 protein comes from TCRdb applying MiXCR to the multiplex PCR reads. The data hold over a million distinct CDR3 sequences, with 35% to 40% observed a single time. This chain connects TRBV7-2 to TRBJ2-5, with TRBD2 matching 13 bases. This receptor was obtained from an adult man with Graves' hyperthyroidism. The material sequenced was peripheral blood or thyroid tissue (not recorded which). CDR3 sequence reads: CASSPSTSGGIVETQYF. The CDR3 nucleotides read TGTGCCAGCAGCCCCTCGACTAGCGGGGGGATTGTGGAGACCCAGTACTTC. The whole variable domain, remainder taken from reference TRBV7-2 and TRBJ2-5, is GAGVSQSPSNKVTEKGKDVELRCDPISGHTALYWYRQSLGQGLEFLIYFQGNSAPDKSGLPSDRFSAERTGGSVSTLTIQRTQQEDSAVYLCASSPSTSGGIVETQYFGPGTRLLVL.